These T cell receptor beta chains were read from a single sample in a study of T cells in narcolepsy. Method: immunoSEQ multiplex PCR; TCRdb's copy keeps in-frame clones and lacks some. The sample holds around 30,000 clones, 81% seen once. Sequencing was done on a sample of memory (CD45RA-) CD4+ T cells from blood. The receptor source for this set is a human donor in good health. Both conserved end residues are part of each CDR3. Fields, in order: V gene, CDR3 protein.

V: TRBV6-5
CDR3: CASRITTGYTQYF

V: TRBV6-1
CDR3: CASSVQPTGGDQPQHF

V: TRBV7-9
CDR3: CASGEGAEAFF

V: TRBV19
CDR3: CASRGTDYNSPLHF

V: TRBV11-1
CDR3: CASSATAFPYEQYF

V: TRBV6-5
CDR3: CASSERRNLEAFF

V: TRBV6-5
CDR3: CASGVGYTEAFF

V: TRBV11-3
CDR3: CASSLSGASYNEQFF

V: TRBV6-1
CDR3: CATKTTGGAYEQYF

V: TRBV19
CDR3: CASSISLTANTEAFF

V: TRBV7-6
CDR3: CASSPSALAGAGTGELFF

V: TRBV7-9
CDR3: CASSMGLAGGFDEQFF

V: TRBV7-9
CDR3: CASSKLTGQETQYF

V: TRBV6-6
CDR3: CASRLTSGNSKEQYF

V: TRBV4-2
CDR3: CASSSEGQAVNYEQYF

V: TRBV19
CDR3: CASSIAGQYQETQYF

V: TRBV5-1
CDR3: CASSADSLKGYTF

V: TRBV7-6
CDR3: CASSPLLRQGVSGRTQYF

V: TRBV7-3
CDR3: CASSSGRGLGTDTQYF

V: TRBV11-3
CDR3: CASSHTGYAGELFF

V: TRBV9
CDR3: CASSTSGSGWGEQFF

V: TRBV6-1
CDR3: CASSEAYRVGGIFGKTQYF

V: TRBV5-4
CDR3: CASSWDRGTYGYTF

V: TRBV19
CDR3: CASSPLSRASNQPQHF

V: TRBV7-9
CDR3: CASSSREVGATEAFF

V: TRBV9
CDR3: CASSGDLLSYEQYF

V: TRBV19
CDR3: CATARYSGDYNEQFF

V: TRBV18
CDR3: CASSEDSSGNTIYF

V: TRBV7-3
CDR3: CASSPTLAGPRETQYF

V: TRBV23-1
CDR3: CASSRPGLAGGPPDTQYF

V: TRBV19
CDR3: CASSPARVYGYTF

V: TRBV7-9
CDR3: CASSPRIEARNTEAFF

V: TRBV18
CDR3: CASSGPRGGASGELFF

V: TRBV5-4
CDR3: CASSLAGAGGNEQFF

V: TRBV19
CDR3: CASSIGAGGGLGPEAFF

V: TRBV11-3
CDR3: CASSPRGQSSGNTIYF

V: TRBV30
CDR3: CAWSHYAGTGTYEQYF

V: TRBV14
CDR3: CASSQATSGRAFRDEQFF

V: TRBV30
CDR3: CAYDRGLGYGYTF

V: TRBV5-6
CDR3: CASSYVPGQSTDTQYF

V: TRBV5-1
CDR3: CASSLDAMSHEQYF

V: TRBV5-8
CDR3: CASSSDRRLGYTF

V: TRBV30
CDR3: CANSRMEGTYNEQFF

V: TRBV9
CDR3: CASSPLGELYGYTF

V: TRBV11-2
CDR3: CASSPSSRTGNTEAFF

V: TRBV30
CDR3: CAWSDTGEGFF

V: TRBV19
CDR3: CASSIPGGSNQPQHF

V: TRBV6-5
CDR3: CASSVDSTEAFF